This is a list of T cell receptor beta chains from one sample in a study of early stage breast cancer tumors. TCRdb's table, derived via immunoSEQ multiplex PCR, lists solely in-frame clones and lacks some. The sample lists about 72,000 clones, roughly three quarters occurring once. Sequenced sample: blood. The receptors were sampled from a person aged 60 to 70 with breast cancer. CDR3s include the opening cysteine and the closing phenylalanine or tryptophan. The D gene is left open where the match is weak. A row's size may be missing; if present it is once, few, many or a size class.

NA,NA,TRBJ1-5,TRBV5-5,CASSLDPMAPQHF,TGTGCCAGCAGCTTGGACCCCATGGCGCCCCAGCATTTT
NA,NA,TRBJ1-6,TRBV10-1,CASRGESYNSPLHF,TGCGCCAGCAGGGGAGAATCCTATAATTCACCCCTCCACTTT
NA,NA,TRBJ2-7,TRBV6-1,CASSERRGAYEQYF,TGTGCCAGCAGTGAACGGCGGGGAGCCTACGAGCAGTACTTC
TRBD2,NA,TRBJ2-5,TRBV2,CASRRASGSRETQYF,TGTGCCAGCAGGAGGGCTAGCGGGAGTCGGGAGACCCAGTACTTC
NA,few,TRBJ2-1,TRBV29-1,CSVEPALADTYNEQFF,TGCAGCGTTGAACCCGCGTTGGCGGACACCTACAATGAGCAGTTCTTC
NA,NA,TRBJ2-2,TRBV19,CASSLRPGGTGELFF,TGTGCCAGTAGTCTCCGTCCGGGTGGCACCGGGGAGCTGTTTTTT
TRBD1,NA,TRBJ1-5,TRBV28,CASRNRGFGSQPQHF,TGTGCCAGCAGAAACAGGGGGTTTGGCTCTCAGCCCCAGCATTTT
NA,NA,TRBJ2-6,TRBV9,CASSVGGGANVLTF,TGTGCCAGCAGCGTAGGGGGGGGGGCCAACGTCCTGACTTTC
NA,few,TRBJ1-2,TRBV5-5,CASSPTGKRGYTF,TGTGCCAGCAGCCCAACAGGAAAACGTGGCTACACCTTC
TRBD2,NA,TRBJ2-7,TRBV7-8,CASSLGGGLTYEQYF,TGTGCCAGCAGCTTAGGGGGAGGGCTAACCTACGAGCAGTACTTC
TRBD1,NA,TRBJ2-2,TRBV28,CASSLAGTANTGELFF,TGTGCCAGCAGTTTAGCCGGGACAGCAAACACCGGGGAGCTGTTTTTT
NA,NA,TRBJ1-2,TRBV29-1,CSVEGSPNYGYTF,TGCAGCGTTGAAGGCAGCCCTAACTATGGCTACACCTTC
NA,NA,TRBJ2-7,TRBV11-2,CASSYTGTYEQYF,TGTGCCAGCAGTTATACAGGGACCTACGAGCAGTACTTC
NA,once,TRBJ2-3,TRBV9,CASNNRETSTDTQYF,TGTGCCAGCAACAACCGGGAGACTAGCACAGATACGCAGTATTTT
NA,NA,TRBJ2-2,TRBV6-6,CASRPQGPSAGELFF,TGTGCCAGCAGGCCTCAGGGACCCAGCGCCGGGGAGCTGTTTTTT
NA,NA,TRBJ2-7,TRBV7-3,CASSSTISAGKSIYEQYF,TGTGCCAGCAGCTCCACAATATCCGCGGGAAAGAGTATATACGAGCAGTACTTC
NA,few,TRBJ2-3,TRBV7-2,CASSTQTLSTDTQYF,TGTGCCAGCAGCACCCAGACCCTTAGCACAGATACGCAGTATTTT
NA,NA,TRBJ2-1,TRBV19,CASSADGRVDEQFF,TGTGCCAGTAGTGCTGACGGCAGGGTCGATGAGCAGTTCTTC
TRBD1,NA,TRBJ2-7,TRBV5-1,CASSPTGGNYEQYF,TGCGCCAGCAGCCCGACAGGGGGCAACTACGAGCAGTACTTC
NA,NA,TRBJ2-3,TRBV5-8,CASSLGVQTTDTQYF,TGTGCCAGCAGCTTGGGGGTTCAAACCACAGATACGCAGTATTTT
NA,NA,TRBJ2-3,TRBV7-9,CASSPPGRGDTDTQYF,TGTGCCAGCAGCCCCCCAGGTAGGGGGGACACAGATACGCAGTATTTT
NA,few,TRBJ1-1,TRBV30,CAWSVPIDTEAFF,TGTGCCTGGAGTGTACCCATCGACACTGAAGCTTTCTTT
TRBD2,NA,TRBJ2-1,TRBV11-2,CASNTGLAGRNEQFF,TGTGCCAGCAACACTGGACTAGCGGGGAGGAATGAGCAGTTCTTC
TRBD2,NA,TRBJ2-5,TRBV7-2,CASSLFASGIQETQYF,TGTGCCAGCAGCTTGTTTGCTAGCGGGATCCAAGAGACCCAGTACTTC
TRBD1,NA,TRBJ2-2,TRBV9,CASSARDRGTGELFF,TGTGCCAGCAGCGCTCGGGACAGGGGAACCGGGGAGCTGTTTTTT
NA,NA,TRBJ1-2,TRBV10-2,CASSDLTARRGYTF,TGCGCCAGCAGTGATCTAACAGCAAGACGTGGCTACACCTTC
NA,NA,TRBJ2-1,TRBV4-2,CASSLGGAAVNEQFF,TGTGCCAGCAGCCTTGGGGGGGCCGCTGTGAATGAGCAGTTCTTC
NA,NA,TRBJ2-5,TRBV4-3,CASSQNGLTGTTKETQYF,TGCGCCAGCAGCCAAAATGGTTTGACCGGGACGACAAAAGAGACCCAGTACTTC
NA,NA,TRBJ1-5,TRBV19,CASSIDAMPRGNQPQHF,TGTGCCAGTAGTATAGATGCGATGCCAAGGGGCAATCAGCCCCAGCATTTT
NA,NA,TRBJ2-3,TRBV7-2,CASSLRGSTQYF,TGTGCCAGCAGCCTACGGGGGAGCACGCAGTATTTT
TRBD2,NA,TRBJ2-5,TRBV5-1,CASSLVSASGGFLETQYF,TGCGCCAGCAGCTTGGTATCGGCTAGCGGGGGATTCTTGGAGACCCAGTACTTC
NA,NA,TRBJ2-7,TRBV19,CASSFVLGSYEQYF,TGTGCCAGTAGTTTTGTTCTGGGCTCCTACGAGCAGTACTTC
NA,few,TRBJ1-6,TRBV2,CASSEAKMSSPLHF,TGTGCCAGCAGTGAAGCAAAGATGAGTTCACCCCTCCACTTT
NA,NA,TRBJ1-5,TRBV7-2,CASSLVGQPQHF,TGTGCCAGCAGCTTAGTAGGTCAGCCCCAGCATTTT
TRBD2,NA,TRBJ2-3,TRBV5-4,CASSDPSGGGDTQYF,TGTGCCAGCAGTGATCCGAGCGGGGGTGGAGATACGCAGTATTTT
NA,NA,TRBJ2-1,TRBV15,CATSGGDRGNNEQFF,TGTGCCACCAGCGGAGGGGATAGGGGGAACAATGAGCAGTTCTTC
NA,NA,TRBJ2-3,TRBV7-2,CASSIPFGDNRGGTDTQYF,TGTGCCAGCAGCATACCCTTTGGGGACAACCGAGGGGGCACAGATACGCAGTATTTT
NA,NA,TRBJ1-6,TRBV9,CASSVGQDNSPLHF,TGTGCCAGCAGCGTAGGGCAGGATAATTCACCCCTCCACTTT
TRBD2,NA,TRBJ2-1,TRBV27,CASSPLAGPRLTEQFF,TGTGCCAGCAGTCCGCTAGCGGGGCCCCGTCTGACGGAGCAGTTCTTC
TRBD1,NA,TRBJ2-3,TRBV7-3,CASRTGPTDTQYF,TGTGCCAGCCGGACAGGGCCCACAGATACGCAGTATTTT
NA,NA,TRBJ2-5,TRBV28,CASSSGNSFRKETQYF,TGTGCCAGCAGTTCCGGGAATAGCTTCCGAAAAGAGACCCAGTACTTC
TRBD1,NA,TRBJ2-7,TRBV11-2,CASSLARDSPQYF,TGTGCCAGCAGCTTAGCTCGGGACAGCCCGCAGTACTTC
NA,NA,TRBJ2-7,TRBV28,CASTAGQSYEQYF,TGTGCCAGCACCGCGGGACAGTCCTACGAGCAGTACTTC
TRBD2,few,TRBJ2-7,TRBV10-3,CAIGGGSYEQYF,TGTGCCATCGGGGGAGGGTCCTACGAGCAGTACTTC
NA,NA,TRBJ1-2,TRBV7-2,CATSLGASYTF,TGTGCCACATCCCTGGGGGCTAGCTACACCTTC
TRBD2,NA,TRBJ2-7,TRBV10-3,CAISEFGGGSYEQYF,TGTGCCATCAGTGAGTTTGGGGGGGGCTCCTACGAGCAGTACTTC
NA,few,TRBJ2-3,TRBV29-1,CSVGPDTDTQYF,TGCAGCGTAGGGCCGGACACAGATACGCAGTATTTT
TRBD1,NA,TRBJ2-7,TRBV5-4,CASSSGQRIEQYF,TGTGCCAGCAGCTCGGGACAGAGAATCGAGCAGTACTTC
TRBD2,NA,TRBJ2-3,TRBV5-1,CASSPGLAGALTDTQYF,TGCGCCAGCAGCCCTGGACTAGCGGGGGCCCTCACAGATACGCAGTATTTT